This paragraph covers one T cell receptor (beta chain) sequence. The PCR used 60 Vbeta and 13 Jbeta primers. TCRdb's table, derived via immunoSEQ multiplex PCR, lists solely in-frame clones and lacks some. The table lists some 130,000 clones, around 80% of them singletons. V lost 2 bases and J lost 4, with 12 bases in between. Germline values: CDR1 MNHNS, CDR2 SASEGT. CDR3 size: 15 residues. This sample is drawn from a study of cytomegalovirus exposure and HLA in healthy donors. The sequence derives from a male donor in good health and CMV-seropositive. The gene calls are TRBV6-1 and TRBJ1-5; TRBD1 might be the D (6 bases). Input material: PBMCs. This chain's CDR3 is CASSETGRDNQPQHF. The CDR3 coding sequence is TGTGCCAGCAGTGAAACAGGGAGGGATAATCAGCCCCAGCATTTT.